This T cell receptor beta chain was sequenced during a study of CXCR3-negative and CXCR3-positive naive CD8 T cells. General study points: Hydrophobicity was higher for TRB CDR3s found in CXCR3-positive naive cells than in CXCR3-negative naive cells. Within a donor, both naive subsets shared TRBV-TRBJ usage, unlike memory cells.

Remarks on this clonotype: What it binds is unknown.

CDR3 length: 15 amino acids. Through 5' RACE with UMI labels, the TRB cDNA libraries were prepared. TCRdb reprocessed the 5' RACE reads, with one entry per CDR3 protein and no DNA. Recorded for this sample: some 120,000 distinct CDR3 sequences. What was sequenced was naive CXCR3+ CD8+ T cells from blood. The sample's subset: CD45RO-CCR7+CD27+CD95- naive CD8+ T cells expressing CXCR3 (TNR3+). The chain is built from TRBV21-1 and TRBJ2-7. TRBV21-1 counts as a pseudogene. The TCR sequence derives from a human donor in good health. Some clones in this sample may be carry-over from other donors' samples. Here the CDR3 reads CASSKALVDTYEQYF.